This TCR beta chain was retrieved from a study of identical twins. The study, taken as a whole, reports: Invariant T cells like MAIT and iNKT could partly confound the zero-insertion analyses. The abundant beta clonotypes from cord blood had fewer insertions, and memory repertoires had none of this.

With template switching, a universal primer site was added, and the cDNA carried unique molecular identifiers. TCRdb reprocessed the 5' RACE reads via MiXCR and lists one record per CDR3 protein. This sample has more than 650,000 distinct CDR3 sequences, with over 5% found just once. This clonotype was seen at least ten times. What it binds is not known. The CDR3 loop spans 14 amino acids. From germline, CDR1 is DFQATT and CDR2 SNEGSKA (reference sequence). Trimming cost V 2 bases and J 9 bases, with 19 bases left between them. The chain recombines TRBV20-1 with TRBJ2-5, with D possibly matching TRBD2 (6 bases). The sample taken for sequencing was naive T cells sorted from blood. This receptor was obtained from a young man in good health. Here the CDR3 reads CSARTWAGSGAQYF. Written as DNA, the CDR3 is TGCAGTGCTAGAACGTGGGCAGGGTCGGGGGCCCAGTACTTC.